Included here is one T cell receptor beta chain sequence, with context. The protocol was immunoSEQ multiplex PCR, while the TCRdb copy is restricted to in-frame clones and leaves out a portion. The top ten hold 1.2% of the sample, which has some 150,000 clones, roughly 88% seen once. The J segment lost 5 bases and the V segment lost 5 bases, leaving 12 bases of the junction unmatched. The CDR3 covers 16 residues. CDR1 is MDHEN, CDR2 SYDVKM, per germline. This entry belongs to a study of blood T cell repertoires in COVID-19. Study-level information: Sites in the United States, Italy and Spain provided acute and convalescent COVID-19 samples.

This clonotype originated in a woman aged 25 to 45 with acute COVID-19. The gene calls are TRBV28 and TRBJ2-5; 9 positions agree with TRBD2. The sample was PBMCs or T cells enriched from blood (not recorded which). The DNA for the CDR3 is TGTGCCAGCAGTACCGGGAGGCGCGGGAGGGGGGAGACCCAGTACTTC. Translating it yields CASSTGRRGRGETQYF.